The rows below give T cell receptor beta chains drawn from one sample of a study of OX40 agonist ivuxolimab in advanced cancers. Libraries were prepared by immunoSEQ multiplex PCR; TCRdb keeps only in-frame clonotypes and omits some of them. The sample yields tens of thousands of clones, 91% seen once. This specimen was CD4+ or CD8+ T cells sorted from blood, taken in a trial of the OX40 agonist ivuxolimab. Receptors originate from an adult with an advanced solid tumor such as melanoma, head and neck, liver or kidney cancer. CDR3s include the opening cysteine and the closing phenylalanine or tryptophan. D genes are given only for firm matches. Not every row has a clone size; where given, it reads once, few, many or a size class.

v_gene: TRBV28
j_gene: TRBJ1-2
d_gene: TRBD1
abundance: -
CDR3aa: CASRILGQGTIGGYTF
CDR3nt: TGTGCCAGCAGGATTTTAGGACAGGGGACGATTGGGGGCTACACCTTC

v_gene: TRBV10-1
j_gene: TRBJ2-7
d_gene: -
abundance: -
CDR3aa: CASSEGLGSPYEQYF
CDR3nt: TGCGCCAGCAGTGAGGGGTTAGGTAGTCCGTACGAGCAGTACTTC

v_gene: TRBV27
j_gene: TRBJ1-5
d_gene: TRBD1
abundance: once
CDR3aa: CASRNSGTGFQPQHF
CDR3nt: TGTGCCAGCAGAAACTCCGGGACAGGGTTTCAGCCCCAGCATTTT

v_gene: TRBV30
j_gene: TRBJ1-1
d_gene: -
abundance: few
CDR3aa: CAWSVRPLPLSEAFF
CDR3nt: TGTGCCTGGAGTGTCAGGCCCCTTCCCCTAAGTGAAGCTTTCTTT

v_gene: TRBV19
j_gene: TRBJ2-1
d_gene: TRBD2
abundance: -
CDR3aa: CASSTGTSGSLEQFF
CDR3nt: TGTGCCAGTTCTACCGGGACTAGCGGGAGTCTTGAGCAGTTCTTC

v_gene: TRBV19
j_gene: TRBJ1-1
d_gene: -
abundance: -
CDR3aa: CASTLRGGTEAFF
CDR3nt: TGTGCCAGTACCTTACGGGGAGGGACTGAAGCTTTCTTT

v_gene: TRBV7-3
j_gene: TRBJ2-7
d_gene: -
abundance: -
CDR3aa: CASSLPPGLTYEQYF
CDR3nt: TGTGCCAGCAGCTTACCTCCCGGACTGACCTACGAGCAGTACTTC

v_gene: TRBV19
j_gene: TRBJ2-5
d_gene: TRBD1
abundance: -
CDR3aa: CASTDFGQGKEGTQYF
CDR3nt: TGTGCCAGTACCGACTTCGGACAGGGAAAGGAGGGGACCCAGTACTTC

v_gene: TRBV7-9
j_gene: TRBJ2-1
d_gene: -
abundance: -
CDR3aa: CASSLAGLYEQFF
CDR3nt: TGTGCCAGCAGCTTAGCAGGGTTGTATGAGCAGTTCTTC

v_gene: TRBV19
j_gene: TRBJ1-5
d_gene: TRBD1
abundance: few
CDR3aa: CASSKDRGNQPQHF
CDR3nt: TGTGCCAGTAGTAAGGACAGGGGGAATCAGCCCCAGCATTTT

v_gene: TRBV10-2
j_gene: TRBJ2-5
d_gene: TRBD1
abundance: -
CDR3aa: CASRDRVGETQYF
CDR3nt: TGCGCCAGCCGGGACAGGGTTGGAGAGACCCAGTACTTC

v_gene: TRBV29-1
j_gene: TRBJ2-7
d_gene: TRBD2
abundance: few
CDR3aa: CSVGRSGRAGSYEQYF
CDR3nt: TGCAGCGTTGGTCGCAGCGGGAGGGCCGGATCCTACGAGCAGTACTTC

v_gene: TRBV19
j_gene: TRBJ2-1
d_gene: -
abundance: -
CDR3aa: CASSIGPLIYNEQFF
CDR3nt: TGTGCCAGTAGTATAGGACCTCTGATCTACAATGAGCAGTTCTTC

v_gene: TRBV11-2
j_gene: TRBJ2-7
d_gene: -
abundance: -
CDR3aa: CASSLDQPGAYEQYF
CDR3nt: TGTGCCAGCAGCTTAGATCAACCGGGTGCCTACGAGCAGTACTTC

v_gene: TRBV7-9
j_gene: TRBJ1-4
d_gene: -
abundance: -
CDR3aa: CASSLVGISSNEKLFF
CDR3nt: TGTGCCAGCAGCTTAGTGGGCATCTCTTCAAATGAAAAACTGTTTTTT

v_gene: TRBV2
j_gene: TRBJ2-7
d_gene: -
abundance: -
CDR3aa: CASSPQEGFFYEQYF
CDR3nt: TGTGCCAGCAGCCCCCAAGAGGGCTTTTTCTACGAGCAGTACTTC

v_gene: TRBV4-1
j_gene: TRBJ2-5
d_gene: TRBD2
abundance: -
CDR3aa: CASSPALKRGDQETQYF
CDR3nt: TGCGCCAGCAGCCCGGCTCTGAAACGGGGGGATCAAGAGACCCAGTACTTC

v_gene: TRBV5-1
j_gene: TRBJ2-3
d_gene: TRBD2
abundance: -
CDR3aa: CASSLEGTSGRAGVNTQYF
CDR3nt: TGCGCCAGCAGCTTGGAGGGGACTAGCGGGAGGGCCGGAGTGAATACGCAGTATTTT

v_gene: TRBV7-6
j_gene: TRBJ2-2
d_gene: -
abundance: -
CDR3aa: CAASKRGGYTGELFF
CDR3nt: TGTGCCGCATCCAAGAGGGGGGGATACACCGGGGAGCTGTTTTTT

v_gene: TRBV30
j_gene: TRBJ1-3
d_gene: -
abundance: -
CDR3aa: CAWSLLRIPGNTIYF
CDR3nt: TGTGCCTGGAGCCTGCTCCGGATACCTGGAAACACCATATATTTT

v_gene: TRBV15
j_gene: TRBJ1-1
d_gene: -
abundance: -
CDR3aa: CATSPSSWDTSNTEAFF
CDR3nt: TGTGCCACCAGCCCCTCCAGTTGGGACACTTCGAACACTGAAGCTTTCTTT

v_gene: TRBV28
j_gene: TRBJ1-6
d_gene: -
abundance: -
CDR3aa: CASSPSGTRALPLHF
CDR3nt: TGTGCCAGCAGCCCTAGCGGGACTCGGGCCCTTCCCCTCCACTTT

v_gene: TRBV19
j_gene: TRBJ2-7
d_gene: TRBD2
abundance: -
CDR3aa: CASSIGLAENYEQYF
CDR3nt: TGTGCCAGTAGTATAGGACTAGCGGAGAACTACGAGCAGTACTTC

v_gene: TRBV19
j_gene: TRBJ2-1
d_gene: TRBD2
abundance: -
CDR3aa: CASSIWTSGNEQFF
CDR3nt: TGTGCCAGTAGTATCTGGACTAGCGGGAACGAACAGTTCTTC

v_gene: TRBV28
j_gene: TRBJ1-1
d_gene: -
abundance: -
CDR3aa: CASHPRALMNTEAFF
CDR3nt: TGTGCCAGCCACCCTCGGGCGCTCATGAACACTGAAGCTTTCTTT

v_gene: TRBV7-9
j_gene: TRBJ2-1
d_gene: TRBD2
abundance: -
CDR3aa: CASSLALAGDWFF
CDR3nt: TGTGCCAGCAGCTTAGCACTAGCGGGAGATTGGTTCTTC

v_gene: TRBV4-2
j_gene: TRBJ1-2
d_gene: -
abundance: -
CDR3aa: CASSQSGAGTTYGYTF
CDR3nt: TGTGCCAGCAGCCAATCAGGGGCAGGGACCACCTATGGCTACACCTTC

v_gene: TRBV7-2
j_gene: TRBJ2-1
d_gene: -
abundance: -
CDR3aa: CASSQGRSAYNEQFF
CDR3nt: TGTGCCAGCAGCCAAGGTCGCTCAGCCTACAATGAGCAGTTCTTC

v_gene: TRBV7-2
j_gene: TRBJ2-2
d_gene: -
abundance: -
CDR3aa: CASSLRGGNTGELFF
CDR3nt: TGTGCCAGCAGCTTAAGGGGTGGGAACACCGGGGAGCTGTTTTTT

v_gene: TRBV18
j_gene: TRBJ2-7
d_gene: -
abundance: once
CDR3aa: CASSLDSYEQYF
CDR3nt: TGTGCCAGCTCTCTAGACTCCTACGAGCAGTACTTC

v_gene: TRBV7-6
j_gene: TRBJ2-7
d_gene: -
abundance: once
CDR3aa: CASSLAGGEQYF
CDR3nt: TGTGCCAGCAGCTTAGCCGGTGGCGAGCAGTACTTC

v_gene: TRBV29-1
j_gene: TRBJ1-1
d_gene: -
abundance: -
CDR3aa: CSVEWGLDTEAFF
CDR3nt: TGCAGCGTTGAGTGGGGTTTGGACACTGAAGCTTTCTTT

v_gene: TRBV30
j_gene: TRBJ1-4
d_gene: -
abundance: -
CDR3aa: CAWSTKNEKLFF
CDR3nt: TGTGCCTGGAGTACGAAGAATGAAAAACTGTTTTTT

v_gene: TRBV28
j_gene: TRBJ2-6
d_gene: -
abundance: -
CDR3aa: CASRNGASGANVLTF
CDR3nt: TGTGCCAGCAGAAACGGGGCGTCTGGGGCCAACGTCCTGACTTTC

v_gene: TRBV19
j_gene: TRBJ2-1
d_gene: TRBD1
abundance: -
CDR3aa: CASSGPLTGTGAYNEQFF
CDR3nt: TGTGCCAGTAGTGGACCCCTTACCGGGACAGGGGCCTACAATGAGCAGTTCTTC

v_gene: TRBV19
j_gene: TRBJ2-2
d_gene: -
abundance: few
CDR3aa: CASSIGQGGLFF
CDR3nt: TGTGCCAGTAGTATTGGGCAGGGTGGGCTGTTTTTT

v_gene: TRBV11-3
j_gene: TRBJ2-1
d_gene: -
abundance: -
CDR3aa: CASSPALGGHNEQFF
CDR3nt: TGTGCCAGCAGCCCCGCCCTGGGGGGTCACAATGAGCAGTTCTTC

v_gene: TRBV11-2
j_gene: TRBJ2-5
d_gene: -
abundance: -
CDR3aa: CASSLGYETQYF
CDR3nt: TGTGCCAGCAGCTTAGGGTATGAGACCCAGTACTTC

v_gene: TRBV6-5
j_gene: TRBJ1-6
d_gene: -
abundance: few
CDR3aa: CASTRGGLHNSPLHF
CDR3nt: TGTGCCAGCACCCGGGGAGGGCTTCATAATTCACCCCTCCACTTT

v_gene: TRBV2
j_gene: TRBJ2-3
d_gene: -
abundance: -
CDR3aa: CASARMRADTQYF
CDR3nt: TGTGCCAGCGCACGAATGAGGGCCGATACGCAGTATTTT

v_gene: TRBV11-2
j_gene: TRBJ1-6
d_gene: -
abundance: few
CDR3aa: CASSPTIDRSPLHF
CDR3nt: TGTGCCAGCAGCCCGACCATCGATCGGTCACCCCTCCACTTT

v_gene: TRBV2
j_gene: TRBJ1-2
d_gene: -
abundance: few
CDR3aa: CASSERGYGYTF
CDR3nt: TGTGCCAGCAGTGAAAGGGGGTATGGCTACACCTTC

v_gene: TRBV5-4
j_gene: TRBJ1-1
d_gene: TRBD1
abundance: -
CDR3aa: CASSLRQGRRAAEAFF
CDR3nt: TGTGCCAGCAGCTTAAGACAGGGAAGGAGGGCCGCTGAAGCTTTCTTT

v_gene: TRBV18
j_gene: TRBJ2-1
d_gene: TRBD1
abundance: -
CDR3aa: CASSRGTGGNEQFF
CDR3nt: TGTGCCAGCTCACGCGGGACAGGGGGCAATGAGCAGTTCTTC

v_gene: TRBV5-1
j_gene: TRBJ2-7
d_gene: TRBD2
abundance: -
CDR3aa: CASSANGGEQYF
CDR3nt: TGCGCCAGCAGCGCAAACGGGGGGGAGCAGTACTTC

v_gene: TRBV10-3
j_gene: TRBJ2-3
d_gene: TRBD1
abundance: -
CDR3aa: CAIRRTGETDTQYF
CDR3nt: TGTGCCATCAGAAGGACAGGAGAAACAGATACGCAGTATTTT

v_gene: TRBV7-6
j_gene: TRBJ2-5
d_gene: -
abundance: -
CDR3aa: CASRQTTQETQYF
CDR3nt: TGTGCCAGCAGGCAGACTACCCAAGAGACCCAGTACTTC

v_gene: TRBV5-4
j_gene: TRBJ2-2
d_gene: -
abundance: -
CDR3aa: CASSSSGLYTGELFF
CDR3nt: TGTGCCAGCAGCTCAAGTGGACTGTACACCGGGGAGCTGTTTTTT

v_gene: TRBV25-1
j_gene: TRBJ2-5
d_gene: -
abundance: -
CDR3aa: CASSGGEETQYF
CDR3nt: TGTGCCAGCAGTGGGGGGGAAGAGACCCAGTACTTC

v_gene: TRBV6-5
j_gene: TRBJ1-5
d_gene: -
abundance: -
CDR3aa: CASSPLLNQPQHF
CDR3nt: TGTGCCAGCAGCCCTCTCCTGAATCAGCCCCAGCATTTT

v_gene: TRBV12-5
j_gene: TRBJ2-1
d_gene: -
abundance: -
CDR3aa: CASGLVQGFGQFF
CDR3nt: TGTGCTAGTGGTTTGGTACAAGGGTTTGGGCAGTTCTTC

v_gene: TRBV19
j_gene: TRBJ1-2
d_gene: -
abundance: -
CDR3aa: CATRDLNYGYTF
CDR3nt: TGTGCCACCCGCGACCTTAACTATGGCTACACCTTC

v_gene: TRBV28
j_gene: TRBJ1-2
d_gene: TRBD1
abundance: -
CDR3aa: CASSLGQGVYGYTF
CDR3nt: TGTGCCAGCAGTTTAGGACAGGGCGTCTATGGCTACACCTTC

v_gene: TRBV5-1
j_gene: TRBJ2-2
d_gene: TRBD2
abundance: -
CDR3aa: CASSIIAGVNTGELFF
CDR3nt: TGCGCCAGCAGTATTATAGCGGGAGTTAACACCGGGGAGCTGTTTTTT

v_gene: TRBV9
j_gene: TRBJ2-2
d_gene: -
abundance: -
CDR3aa: CASSWGPSDELGGELFF
CDR3nt: TGTGCCAGCAGCTGGGGACCATCGGATGAGCTGGGCGGGGAGCTGTTTTTT

v_gene: TRBV5-1
j_gene: TRBJ2-1
d_gene: -
abundance: -
CDR3aa: CASSLSGDVGEQFF
CDR3nt: TGCGCCAGCAGCTTATCGGGGGACGTAGGTGAGCAGTTCTTC

v_gene: TRBV11-2
j_gene: TRBJ2-7
d_gene: TRBD2
abundance: -
CDR3aa: CASSIEGLAGGGEQYF
CDR3nt: TGTGCCAGCAGCATAGAGGGACTAGCGGGGGGAGGGGAGCAGTACTTC

v_gene: TRBV10-3
j_gene: TRBJ1-1
d_gene: -
abundance: -
CDR3aa: CATTARNTEAFF
CDR3nt: TGTGCCACCACGGCCAGGAACACTGAAGCTTTCTTT

v_gene: TRBV4-3
j_gene: TRBJ2-3
d_gene: -
abundance: -
CDR3aa: CASSQEWDNWNGTDTQYF
CDR3nt: TGCGCCAGCAGCCAAGAGTGGGACAACTGGAATGGGACAGATACGCAGTATTTT